This T cell receptor beta chain originates from a study of lymphopenia after photon versus proton radiotherapy. The J segment lost 4 bases and the V segment lost 5 bases, leaving 8 bases of the junction unmatched. CDR3 size: 15 residues. Germline loops: CDR1 SGHVS, CDR2 FQNEAQ. Clones were sequenced by immunoSEQ multiplex PCR, and TCRdb holds only the in-frame ones, with some missing. The table shows 35,000 to 50,000 clones, with about four fifths occurring only once. This clone came up once. The TCR comes from a woman in her 70s with pancreatic cancer. The genes are TRBV7-8 and TRBJ1-2, with TRBD1 matching over 9 bases. Material: peripheral blood, obtained from a patient treated with proton-based radiotherapy. In DNA, the CDR3 is TGTGCCAGCAGCCAGAACCCACAGGGGGCCTATGGCTACACCTTC. Translated, it gives CASSQNPQGAYGYTF.